A single sample is the source of the 25 T cell receptor beta chains below, sequenced in a study of sequential checkpoint blockade in melanoma. Treatment meaning: randomized to nivolumab then ipilimumab (arm A) or the reverse (arm B). The protocol was immunoSEQ multiplex PCR, while the TCRdb copy is restricted to in-frame clones and leaves out a portion. Seen here are about 9,900 clones, approximately 71% observed once, and the top ten hold around 24%. The sequences come from CD8+ T cells sorted from blood (inferred from file names), collected from a patient given nivolumab and ipilimumab in sequence. These receptors were collected from a human donor with melanoma.

The V and J genes are TRBV28 and TRBJ1-1; no clear D. The V end was cut by 3 bases, the J end by 5 bases, with 13 bases between. Germline values: CDR1 MDHEN, CDR2 SYDVKM. The CDR3 is 14 residues long. CDR3 in DNA: TGTGCCAGCAGTTTTGGTTGGGGAGGAACTGAAGCTTTCTTT. Its translation is CASSFGWGGTEAFF. The full variable domain, with the rest looked up from reference TRBV28 and TRBJ1-1, is DVKVTQSSRYLVKRTGEKVFLECVQDMDHENMFWYRQDPGLGLRLIYFSYDVKMKEKGDIPEGYSVSREKKERFSLILESASTNQTSMYLCASSFGWGGTEAFFGQGTRLTVV.

This clone showed up just once. This chain links TRBV4-3 with TRBJ2-1; weak D call: TRBD2 (6 bases). This CDR3 has 15 residues. Per the germline V gene, CDR1 is LGHNA and CDR2 is YSLEER. Trimming removed 2 bases from V and 4 bases from J, with 12 bases in between. CDR3 protein: CASSQTGESYNEQFF. The CDR3, as DNA: TGCGCCAGCAGCCAAACGGGAGAATCATACAATGAGCAGTTCTTC.

This chain joins TRBV7-2 and TRBJ2-7; D gene unclear. This CDR3 contains 15 residues. Trimming took 1 base from V and 0 from J, leaving 10 bases between them. Germline V lookup: CDR1 SGHTA, CDR2 FQGNSA. CDR3 residues: CASSLGSVYSYEQYF. CDR3 nucleotides: TGTGCCAGCAGCTTAGGGAGCGTTTACTCCTACGAGCAGTACTTC.

V usage is TRBV7-9 and J usage is TRBJ2-7; D is perhaps TRBD1 (5 bases). This CDR3 comprises 14 residues. V gave up 5 bases and J gave up 1 base, with 12 bases separating them. Germline assignment: CDR1 SEHNR and CDR2 FQNEAQ (reference sequence). In DNA, the CDR3 is TGTGCCAGCAGCCAAGACAGCCTATCCTACGAGCAGTACTTC. Translated: CASSQDSLSYEQYF. Drawing the rest from reference TRBV7-9 and TRBJ2-7, the complete variable domain is DTGVSQNPRHKITKRGQNVTFRCDPISEHNRLYWYRQTLGQGPEFLTYFQNEAQLEKSRLLSDRFSAERPKGSFSTLEIQRTEQGDSAMYLCASSQDSLSYEQYFGPGTRLTVT.

The V call is TRBV5-1, the J call TRBJ1-5, with TRBD1 as a possible D gene (6 bases). The ends were cut back, 0 bases at V and 6 bases at J, with 10 bases in the middle. The length of the CDR3 is 14 residues. The germline gives CDR1 SGHRS, CDR2 YFSETQ. In DNA form, the CDR3 reads TGCGCCAGCAGCTTGGGGTCAGGGGTTCAGCCCCAGCATTTT. Protein: CASSLGSGVQPQHF.

The chain uses TRBV4-1 and TRBJ2-7; 11 bases are shared with TRBD2. CDR3 length: 15 residues. Per germline, CDR1 MGHRA and CDR2 YSYEKL. With 4 bases clipped from V and 2 bases from J, the junction kept 4 bases outside the gene matches. CDR3 residues: CASSLHSGGAYEQYF. The CDR3 nucleotides read TGCGCCAGCAGCCTCCATAGCGGGGGGGCCTACGAGCAGTACTTC.

The rearrangement uses TRBV7-2 and TRBJ1-2; 8 positions agree with TRBD1. The CDR3 contains 15 residues. CDR1 SGHTA and CDR2 FQGNSA come from the germline V gene. J was trimmed by 6 bases and V by 4 bases; bases with no gene match: 10. The CDR3 coding sequence is TGTGCCAGCAGCTCCCTCGGACAGGGTGTTGATGGCTACACCTTC. Its protein is CASSSLGQGVDGYTF.

The chain carries TRBV5-4 and TRBJ1-1; the D gene is possibly TRBD1 (6 bases). The V gene lost 3 bases and the J gene lost 0 bases, with 12 bases spanning the gap. The CDR3 runs 15 residues. The germline V gene has CDR1 SGHNT and CDR2 YYREEE (reference sequence). The CDR3 bases are TGTGCCAGCAGCTCACAGGGCAGGATGAACACTGAAGCTTTCTTT. Encoded protein: CASSSQGRMNTEAFF.

This clone has a single count. This chain uses TRBV4-3 with TRBJ2-1; D is uncertain. Germline values: CDR1 LGHNA, CDR2 YSLEER. V dropped 0 bases and J dropped 5 bases, with 5 bases sitting between them. This CDR3 has 13 amino acids. CDR3 amino acids: CASSQDPNNEQFF. The CDR3 coding sequence is TGCGCCAGCAGCCAAGACCCTAACAATGAGCAGTTCTTC.

Of note for this clone: The sample has other DNA sequences that encode this CDR3 too. J is TRBJ2-7 and V is TRBV18; D not resolved. This CDR3 is 14 amino acids long. The V and J ends lost 6 bases and 2 bases respectively, with 14 bases between them. The germline V gene has CDR1 KGHSH and CDR2 LQKENI. The CDR3 DNA is TGTGCCAGCTCGCCGCCGACTGATACCTACGAGCAGTACTTC. Translated, it gives CASSPPTDTYEQYF.

V gene TRBV6-4 combines with J gene TRBJ2-3; TRBD2 matches at 7 bases. The junction had 6 bases not matched to a gene; V was cut back by 0 bases and J by 3 bases. The CDR3 has 16 amino acids. Looked up from germline, CDR1 is MRHNA and CDR2 is SNTAGT. CDR3 nucleotides: TGTGCCAGCAGTGACTCGAGCGGGAAGGGAACAGATACGCAGTATTTT. Encoded protein: CASSDSSGKGTDTQYF.

CDR3 bases: TGTGCCAGCAGTCCATTAGCGGAATGGTACGAGCAGTACTTC. It encodes CASSPLAEWYEQYF. The chain joins TRBV28 to TRBJ2-7, with D possibly being TRBD2 (6 bases). Trimming left V 5 bases short and J 4 bases short, with 15 bases between. There are 14 residues in the CDR3. The germline CDR1 and CDR2 sequences are MDHEN and SYDVKM.

The sample holds one count of this clone. This chain uses TRBV4-1 with TRBJ2-1; 11 bases fit TRBD2. The CDR3 totals 18 residues. Germline CDR1 MGHRA, CDR2 YSYEKL. V shed 3 bases, J shed 0 bases, and the junction held 7 bases outside the gene matches. The CDR3 loop reads CASSQGLAGGGSYNEQFF. CDR3 DNA: TGCGCCAGCAGCCAGGGATTAGCGGGAGGGGGCTCCTACAATGAGCAGTTCTTC.

This clone was observed a handful of times. This chain connects TRBV21-1 to TRBJ2-6; the table's D call, TRBD2, has no DNA check behind it. TRBV21-1 is listed as a pseudogene. This CDR3 spans 18 amino acids. The CDR3 DNA follows: TGTGCCAGCAGGACGCGGCTAGCTACAACAAGTCGGGCCAACGTCCTGACTTTC. Translation gives CASRTRLATTSRANVLTF.

V gene TRBV6-5 combines with J gene TRBJ2-7, with D possibly TRBD1 on 6 matching bases. V lost 8 bases to trimming and J lost 2 bases, with 10 bases between them. The length of the CDR3 is 12 residues. CDR1 MNHEY and CDR2 SVGAGI come from the germline V gene. The CDR3 sequence is CASGDTAYEQYF. The DNA for the CDR3 is TGTGCCAGCGGGGACACCGCCTACGAGCAGTACTTC.

The J gene is TRBJ1-2, the V gene TRBV28, with D perhaps matching TRBD1 (6 bases). This CDR3 has 14 residues. V was shortened by 6 bases and J by 4 bases, with 15 bases between the two germline ends. The germline gives CDR1 MDHEN, CDR2 SYDVKM. The CDR3 nucleotides read TGTGCCAGCAGCAAGGGGACACGGATCTATGGCTACACCTTC. This codes for CASSKGTRIYGYTF.

This clone was observed a handful of times. V and J are TRBV9 and TRBJ1-3; the D gene is possibly TRBD1 (5 bases). In germline, CDR1 is SGDLS, CDR2 YYNGEE. The V end lost 0 bases, the J end lost 0 bases, and 7 bases lay between the germline ends. There are 15 residues in the CDR3. The chain's CDR3 is CASSVGGHSGNTIYF. The CDR3 coding sequence is TGTGCCAGCAGCGTAGGAGGACACTCTGGAAACACCATATATTTT.

V gene TRBV9 combines with J gene TRBJ1-1; no firm D call. Germline values: CDR1 SGDLS, CDR2 YYNGEE. The ends were cut back, 0 bases at V and 1 base at J, with 7 bases in the middle. The CDR3 loop spans 14 amino acids. The CDR3 loop reads CASSVGRKNTEAFF. CDR3 nucleotides: TGTGCCAGCAGCGTAGGGCGGAAGAACACTGAAGCTTTCTTT. The full variable domain, in which reference TRBV9 and TRBJ1-1 provide the parts outside the CDR3, is DSGVTQTPKHLITATGQRVTLRCSPRSGDLSVYWYQQSLDQGLQFLIQYYNGEERAKGNILERFSAQQFPDLHSELNLSSLELGDSALYFCASSVGRKNTEAFFGQGTRLTVV.

The chain employs TRBV28 and TRBJ1-5, with 8 bases lining up with TRBD1. The J segment lost 1 base and the V segment lost 8 bases, leaving 4 bases of the junction unmatched. Germline V gene lookup returns CDR1 MDHEN and CDR2 SYDVKM. This CDR3 comprises 14 residues. The CDR3 coding sequence is TGTGCCAGCCGGGACAGGCAAAGCAATCAGCCCCAGCATTTT. Its protein product is CASRDRQSNQPQHF. The variable domain in full, completed from reference TRBV28 and TRBJ1-5, reads DVKVTQSSRYLVKRTGEKVFLECVQDMDHENMFWYRQDPGLGLRLIYFSYDVKMKEKGDIPEGYSVSREKKERFSLILESASTNQTSMYLCASRDRQSNQPQHFGDGTRLSIL.

Concerning this clone: Mismatch with germline at one junction end may stem from a read error. The V and J genes are TRBV13 and TRBJ2-1; TRBD1 aligns across 8 bases. Germline CDR1 is PRHDT and CDR2 is FYEKMQ (reference sequence). The CDR3 loop spans 15 amino acids. The CDR3 is CASSLGTGSYNEQFF. For the CDR3, the DNA is TGTGCCAGCAGCCTAGGGACAGGTTCGTACAATGAGCAGTTCTTC.

The chain recombines TRBV6-4 with TRBJ2-6; tentative D call: TRBD1 (6 bases). From germline, CDR1 is MRHNA and CDR2 SNTAGT. The V end lost 0 bases, the J end lost 0 bases, and 12 bases lay between the germline ends. The CDR3 totals 18 residues. CDR3 sequence: CASSDSSQGPSGANVLTF. In DNA, the CDR3 is TGTGCCAGCAGTGACTCGTCACAGGGCCCCTCTGGGGCCAACGTCCTGACTTTC.

The chain is built from TRBV4-2 and TRBJ2-7, with 7 bases fitting TRBD2. J lost 2 bases, V lost 0 bases, and 7 bases had no gene match. Germline V gene lookup returns CDR1 LGHNA and CDR2 YNFKEQ. The CDR3 is 16 residues long. CDR3 sequence: CASSQDFASGTYEQYF. The CDR3 DNA follows: TGTGCCAGCAGCCAAGATTTTGCTAGCGGAACCTACGAGCAGTACTTC.

This chain uses TRBV6-1 with TRBJ1-2, with 11 nucleotides matching TRBD1. Germline loops: CDR1 MNHNS, CDR2 SASEGT. The CDR3 has 13 residues. J was trimmed by 6 bases and V by 7 bases; bases with no gene match: 4. CDR3 bases: TGTGCCAGCACCGGACAGGGGGCTGATGGCTACACCTTC. It specifies CASTGQGADGYTF.

This clone is medium-sized (0.01 to 0.1%) in the sample. The rearrangement joins TRBV5-6 to TRBJ1-2; D is unclear. The length of the CDR3 is 13 residues. The V end lost 4 bases, the J end lost 8 bases, and 15 bases lay between the germline ends. Germline V gene lookup returns CDR1 SGHDT and CDR2 YYEEEE. The DNA for the CDR3 is TGTGCCAGCAGCGCCGGGGAAACGGGGGGCTACACCTTC. Its translation: CASSAGETGGYTF. The complete variable domain, with remaining parts taken from reference TRBV5-6 and TRBJ1-2, reads DAGVTQSPTHLIKTRGQQVTLRCSPKSGHDTVSWYQQALGQGPQFIFQYYEEEERQRGNFPDRFSGHQFPNYSSELNVNALLLGDSALYLCASSAGETGGYTFGSGTRLTVV.

CDR3 DNA: TGTGCCACCAGCGGGGGCACCACGATCGACAATGAGCAGTTCTTC. Amino acid sequence: CATSGGTTIDNEQFF. The chain combines TRBV15 with TRBJ2-1; D possibly corresponds to TRBD1 (6 bases). Germline V CDR1 and CDR2: LNHNV, YYDKDF (reference sequence). This CDR3 spans 15 amino acids. With 5 bases removed from V and 5 bases from J, the gap between germline ends came to 16 bases. The variable domain in full, completed from reference TRBV15 and TRBJ2-1, reads DAMVIQNPRYQVTQFGKPVTLSCSQTLNHNVMYWYQQKSSQAPKLLFHYYDKDFNNEADTPDNFQSRRPNTSFCFLDIRSPGLGDTAMYLCATSGGTTIDNEQFFGPGTRLTVL.